Each of the 5 T cell receptor beta chains below was sequenced from the same sample in a study of shared clonotypes between healthy human individuals. Assay used: immunoSEQ multiplex PCR; TCRdb lists only in-frame clones, some missing. This sample has roughly 760,000 clones; approximately 79% occur once, and the top ten carry under 2%. Sequenced material: memory CD4+ T cells sorted from blood. As to subset: CD45RA-negative fraction. Every receptor here comes from a woman under 40 in good health.

CDR3 protein: CASTINPAYEQYF. Written as DNA, the CDR3 is TGCGCCAGCACGATCAATCCCGCCTACGAGCAGTACTTC. V and J are TRBV5-1 and TRBJ2-7, with unresolved D. Trimming left V 6 bases short and J 2 bases short, with 12 bases between. The CDR3 sequence is 13 residues long. CDR1 and CDR2 from the germline V gene are SGHRS and YFSETQ.

The chain carries TRBV12-5 and TRBJ2-7; no clear D gene. The CDR3 extends over 14 amino acids. The V gene lost 3 bases and the J gene lost 2 bases, with 11 bases spanning the gap. CDR1 and CDR2 (germline): LGHNT, FRNRAP. The CDR3 DNA reads as TGTGCTAGTGGTTTTTGGGTGGATCCCTACGAGCAGTACTTC. Translated, it gives CASGFWVDPYEQYF.

As for this clone: A read error is possible here, since a much larger clone lies one base away. The genes are TRBV2 and TRBJ2-1; D gene unclear. CDR3 length: 11 amino acids. Trimming stripped 7 bases from V and 3 bases from J, with 4 bases between. Germline values: CDR1 SNHLY, CDR2 FYNNEI. CDR3 in amino acids: CASNNYNEQFF. In nucleotides, the CDR3 is TGTGCCAGCAACAACTACAATGAGCAGTTCTTC. Using reference TRBV2 and TRBJ2-1 for the parts outside the CDR3, the full variable domain is EPEVTQTPSHQVTQMGQEVILRCVPISNHLYFYWYRQILGQKVEFLVSFYNNEISEKSEIFDDQFSVERPDGSNFTLKIRSTKLEDSAMYFCASNNYNEQFFGPGTRLTVL.

This chain uses TRBV11-2 with TRBJ2-2; no clear D gene. The CDR3 covers 15 residues. V was clipped by 1 base and J by 3 bases, with 9 bases between them. Germline V lookup: CDR1 SGHAT, CDR2 FQNNGV. CDR3 region: CASSLVNSHTGELFF. In DNA, the CDR3 is TGTGCCAGCAGCTTAGTAAATAGCCACACCGGGGAGCTGTTTTTT.

V is TRBV2 and J is TRBJ2-3; D is ambiguous. Between the trimmed V and J ends, which lost 6 bases and 5 bases, there was a span of 9 bases. This CDR3 is built from 12 residues. The germline gives CDR1 SNHLY, CDR2 FYNNEI. CDR3 DNA sequence: TGTGCCAGCAGGGCTGCTTTAGATACGCAGTATTTT. Translated, it gives CASRAALDTQYF. Full variable domain (missing parts from reference TRBV2 and TRBJ2-3): EPEVTQTPSHQVTQMGQEVILRCVPISNHLYFYWYRQILGQKVEFLVSFYNNEISEKSEIFDDQFSVERPDGSNFTLKIRSTKLEDSAMYFCASRAALDTQYFGPGTRLTVL.